This TCR beta chain is drawn from a study of cytomegalovirus exposure and HLA in healthy donors. A multiplex PCR was run with 60 Vbeta primers and 13 Jbeta primers. TCRdb keeps only in-frame clones here, not all; method: immunoSEQ multiplex PCR. There are 100,000 to 150,000 clones in the sample; around three quarters occur only once, and more than 2.5% lies in the top ten. V lost 6 bases and J lost 1, with 13 bases in between. Looked up from germline, CDR1 is MNHEY and CDR2 is SVGAGI. The CDR3 is 15 residues long. Sequenced material: PBMCs. The source is an older woman in good health and CMV-seropositive. The chain uses TRBV6-5 and TRBJ1-5; D may be TRBD1 (6 bases). CDR3 in DNA: TGTGCCAGCAGCCTGGACAGCCAGAGCAATCAGCCCCAGCATTTT. It translates to CASSLDSQSNQPQHF.